This T cell receptor beta chain emerged from a study of PD-1 blockade in classical Hodgkin lymphoma. Study-wide results and limits: Reports indicated that newly diagnosed patients had lower baseline TCR diversity than healthy donors did. The repertoire differences lack a defined cause, possibly disease activity or prior therapy.

Time point specified: newly diagnosed, previously untreated cHL patient sample. It was by magnetic negative selection that CD4+ T cells were purified from thawed PBMCs. It was PBMCs in newly diagnosed, untreated classical Hodgkin lymphoma that served as comparison. V was cut by 6 bases and J by 2 bases, with 4 bases left in between. Germline CDR1 and CDR2: SQVTM and ANQGSEA. The CDR3 length is 10 residues. Concerning this clone: Its antigen remains unidentified.

Sequenced by immunoSEQ multiplex PCR; TCRdb stores in-frame clones only, minus some. The sample contains approximately 35,000 clones, around 89% of which appear only once. Sequenced input: CD4+ T cells from blood. The origin of this receptor is a human donor with classical Hodgkin lymphoma. The chain is built from TRBV29-1 and TRBJ1-1; D not certain. The DNA for the CDR3 is TGCAGCGTCGCCAACACTGAAGCTTTCTTT. Its translation: CSVANTEAFF.